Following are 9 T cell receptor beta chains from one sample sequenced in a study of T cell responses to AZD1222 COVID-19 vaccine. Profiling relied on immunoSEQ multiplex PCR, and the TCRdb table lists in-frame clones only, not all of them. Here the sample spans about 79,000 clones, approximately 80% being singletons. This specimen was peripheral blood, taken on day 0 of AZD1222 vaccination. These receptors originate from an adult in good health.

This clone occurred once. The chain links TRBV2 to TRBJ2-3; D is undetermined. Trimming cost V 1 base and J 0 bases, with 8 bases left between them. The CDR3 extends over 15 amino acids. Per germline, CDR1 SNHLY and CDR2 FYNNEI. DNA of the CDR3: TGTGCCAGCAGTGAAGACAGCTCTAGCACAGATACGCAGTATTTT. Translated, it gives CASSEDSSSTDTQYF.

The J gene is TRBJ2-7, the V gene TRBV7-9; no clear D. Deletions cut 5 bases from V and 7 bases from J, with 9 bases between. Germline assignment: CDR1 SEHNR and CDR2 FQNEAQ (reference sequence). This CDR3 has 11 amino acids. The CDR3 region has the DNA TGTGCCAGCAGCGAACGTTTGGAGCAGTACTTC. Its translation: CASSERLEQYF. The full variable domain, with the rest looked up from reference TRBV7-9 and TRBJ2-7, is DTGVSQNPRHKITKRGQNVTFRCDPISEHNRLYWYRQTLGQGPEFLTYFQNEAQLEKSRLLSDRFSAERPKGSFSTLEIQRTEQGDSAMYLCASSERLEQYFGPGTRLTVT.

The CDR3 sequence: CASSYGRNQETQYF. The CDR3, as DNA: TGTGCCAGCAGTTACGGGCGGAACCAAGAGACCCAGTACTTC. The rearrangement links TRBV6-5 to TRBJ2-5; D is unresolved. The CDR3 is 14 amino acids. V was trimmed by 2 bases and J by 0 bases, leaving 7 bases between them. Per the germline V gene, CDR1 is MNHEY and CDR2 is SVGAGI.

This chain's CDR3 is CASSGQGTVYGYTF. The CDR3 bases are TGTGCCAGCAGCGGACAGGGGACGGTCTATGGCTACACCTTC. The chain recombines TRBV2 with TRBJ1-2, with 9 positions matching TRBD1. The CDR3 consists of 14 residues. Germline CDR1 is SNHLY and CDR2 is FYNNEI. V lost 6 bases and J lost 4; bases outside the gene matches: 6. Filled out from reference TRBV2 and TRBJ1-2, the complete variable domain reads EPEVTQTPSHQVTQMGQEVILRCVPISNHLYFYWYRQILGQKVEFLVSFYNNEISEKSEIFDDQFSVERPDGSNFTLKIRSTKLEDSAMYFCASSGQGTVYGYTFGSGTRLTVV.

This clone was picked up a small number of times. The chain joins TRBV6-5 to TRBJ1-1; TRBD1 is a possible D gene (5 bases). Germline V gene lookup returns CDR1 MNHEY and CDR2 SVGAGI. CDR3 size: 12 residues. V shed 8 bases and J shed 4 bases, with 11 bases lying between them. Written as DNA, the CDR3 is TGTGCCAGCGGTACCGGGGCCACTGAAGCTTTCTTT. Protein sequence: CASGTGATEAFF.

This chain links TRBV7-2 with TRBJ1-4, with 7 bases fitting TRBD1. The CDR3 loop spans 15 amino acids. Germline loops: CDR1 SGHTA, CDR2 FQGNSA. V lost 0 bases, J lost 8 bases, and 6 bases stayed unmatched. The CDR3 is CASSLAGQRGEKLFF. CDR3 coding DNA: TGTGCCAGCAGCTTAGCGGGACAGCGAGGGGAAAAACTGTTTTTT.

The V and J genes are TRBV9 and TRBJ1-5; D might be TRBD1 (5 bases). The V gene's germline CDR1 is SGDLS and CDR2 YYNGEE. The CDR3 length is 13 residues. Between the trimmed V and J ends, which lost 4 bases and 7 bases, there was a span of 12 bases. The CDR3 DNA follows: TGTGCCAGCAGCCAGGGTGTAAAACAGCCCCAGCATTTT. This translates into CASSQGVKQPQHF.

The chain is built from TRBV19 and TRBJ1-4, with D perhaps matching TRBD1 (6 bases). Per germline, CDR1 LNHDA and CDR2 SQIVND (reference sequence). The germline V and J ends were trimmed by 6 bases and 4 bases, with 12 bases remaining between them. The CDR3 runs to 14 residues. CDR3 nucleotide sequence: TGTGCCAGTAGGGAAGGGGGGAGTAATGAAAAACTGTTTTTT. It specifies CASREGGSNEKLFF. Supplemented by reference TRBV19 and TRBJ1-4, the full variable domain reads DGGITQSPKYLFRKEGQNVTLSCEQNLNHDAMYWYRQDPGQGLRLIYYSQIVNDFQKGDIAEGYSVSREKKESFPLTVTSAQKNPTAFYLCASREGGSNEKLFFGSGTQLSVL.

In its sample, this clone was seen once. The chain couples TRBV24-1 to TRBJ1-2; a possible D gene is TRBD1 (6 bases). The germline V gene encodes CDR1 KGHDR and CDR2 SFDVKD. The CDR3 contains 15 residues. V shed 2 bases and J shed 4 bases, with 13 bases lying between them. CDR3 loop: CATSDSQGTGYGYTF. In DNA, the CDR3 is TGTGCCACCAGTGATTCTCAGGGGACTGGCTATGGCTACACCTTC.